What follows are 31 T cell receptor beta chains derived from one specimen sequenced in a study of blood T cell repertoires in COVID-19. Produced via immunoSEQ multiplex PCR; TCRdb's table is partial and in-frame only. Among tens of thousands of clones listed, around 79% were seen once. Sequenced: peripheral blood. These receptor sequences come from an older woman with acute or convalescent COVID-19.

This chain connects TRBV6-4 to TRBJ1-4, with D uncertain. There are 17 residues in the CDR3. V was shortened by 3 bases and J by 0 bases, with 14 bases between the two germline ends. Germline V gene lookup returns CDR1 MRHNA and CDR2 SNTAGT. This chain's CDR3 is CASSEPRAATTNEKLFF. As DNA, the CDR3 is TGTGCCAGCAGTGAACCGCGGGCAGCTACAACTAATGAAAAACTGTTTTTT.

This clone was found a few times. This chain joins TRBV6-6 and TRBJ1-1; D uncertain. Trimming cost V 0 bases and J 10 bases, with 12 bases left between them. Per germline, CDR1 MNHNY and CDR2 SVGAGI (reference sequence). CDR3 length: 13 residues. The CDR3 loop reads CASSYSSPRGAFF. The CDR3 DNA follows: TGTGCCAGCAGTTACTCGAGTCCTCGGGGAGCTTTCTTT.

The chain links TRBV3-1 (or the pseudogene TRBV3-2) to TRBJ1-2; D is undetermined. Per the germline V gene, CDR1 is LGHDT and CDR2 is YNNKEL (reference sequence). This CDR3 has 13 residues. V lost 4 bases, J lost 8 bases, and 14 bases lay in between. CDR3 loop: CASSLPGFGGYTF. The CDR3 nucleotides are TGTGCCAGCAGCCTCCCCGGGTTTGGGGGCTACACCTTC.

This clone was picked up a small number of times. The rearrangement links TRBV9 to TRBJ1-1; D is unclear. V was shortened by 3 bases and J by 1 base, with 10 bases between the two germline ends. The CDR3 consists of 14 residues. Germline V lookup: CDR1 SGDLS, CDR2 YYNGEE. The CDR3 coding sequence is TGTGCCAGCAGCGGGCACATCGAGAACACTGAAGCTTTCTTT. It yields the protein CASSGHIENTEAFF.

The chain links TRBV30 to TRBJ1-3, with 9 nucleotides matching TRBD1. Germline trimming cut 4 bases from V and 0 bases from J; bases unmatched to any gene: 13. There are 18 residues in the CDR3. The V gene's germline CDR1 is GTSNPN and CDR2 SVGIG (reference sequence). The CDR3 region is CAWTPGQGITSSGNTIYF. DNA for the CDR3: TGTGCCTGGACGCCGGGACAGGGTATCACTAGCTCTGGAAACACCATATATTTT.

The CDR3 region is CASSLTLQGDTEAFF. The CDR3 DNA reads as TGTGCCAGCAGCTTAACGCTACAGGGTGACACTGAAGCTTTCTTT. The gene calls are TRBV7-3 and TRBJ1-1; tentatively, D is TRBD1 (6 bases). This CDR3 has 15 amino acids. The germline V and J ends were trimmed by 0 bases and 3 bases, with 11 bases remaining between them. CDR1 SGHTA and CDR2 FQGTGA come from the germline V gene.

The chain links TRBV5-1 to TRBJ2-2; 10 bases agree with TRBD1. Germline CDR1 and CDR2: SGHRS and YFSETQ. The CDR3 is 15 amino acids. J was trimmed by 4 bases and V by 4 bases; bases with no gene match: 4. In DNA form, the CDR3 reads TGCGCCAGCAGCCCGGGACAGGGGATCACCGGGGAGCTGTTTTTT. As protein: CASSPGQGITGELFF.

The chain has TRBV30 and TRBJ1-1; a possible D gene is TRBD1 (6 bases). In germline, CDR1 is GTSNPN, CDR2 SVGIG (reference sequence). The CDR3 extends over 17 amino acids. V was cut by 5 bases and J by 0 bases, with 22 bases left in between. CDR3 protein: CAWVGREIWDMNTEAFF. The CDR3 DNA reads as TGTGCCTGGGTCGGGCGGGAGATATGGGACATGAACACTGAAGCTTTCTTT.

The CDR3 loop is CASSPLSSGTGGAYGYTF. The CDR3 DNA is TGTGCCAGCTCACCACTTTCCTCCGGGACAGGGGGGGCATATGGCTACACCTTC. The rearrangement joins TRBV18 to TRBJ1-2; 11 positions match TRBD1. There are 18 residues in the CDR3. CDR1 is KGHSH, CDR2 LQKENI, per germline. Germline trimming cut 1 base from V and 5 bases from J; bases unmatched to any gene: 12.

V gene TRBV7-9 combines with J gene TRBJ2-3; D perhaps matches TRBD2 (5 bases). Germline-derived CDR1 and CDR2 are SEHNR and FQNEAQ (reference sequence). The CDR3 sequence is 17 residues long. Trimming removed 6 bases from V and 5 bases from J, with 24 bases in between. CDR3 in amino acids: CASSPNGLEITRDTQYF. DNA of the CDR3: TGTGCCAGCAGTCCTAACGGACTCGAGATAACCCGAGATACGCAGTATTTT.

This rearrangement joins TRBV9 to TRBJ1-5, with D tentatively TRBD1 (5 bases). CDR1 and CDR2 from the germline V gene are SGDLS and YYNGEE. The CDR3 contains 16 residues. The V and J ends lost 4 bases and 6 bases respectively, with 20 bases between them. The CDR3 DNA reads as TGTGCCAGCAGCCCTTCGGGTGCGACAGTCCCTCAGCCCCAGCATTTT. Its translation: CASSPSGATVPQPQHF.

The CDR3 DNA reads TGTGCCAGCAGCTGGGACAGGGGCTACGAGCAGTACGTC. Translating gives CASSWDRGYEQYV. V gene TRBV7-8 combines with J gene TRBJ2-7, with 10 bases identical to TRBD1. V shed 4 bases, J shed 3 bases, and the junction held 0 bases outside the gene matches. The CDR3 spans 13 residues. The germline V gene encodes CDR1 SGHVS and CDR2 FQNEAQ.

J is TRBJ2-3 and V is TRBV11-2, with D tentatively TRBD1 (6 bases). V lost 0 bases and J lost 1, with 17 bases in between. Germline-derived CDR1 and CDR2 are SGHAT and FQNNGV. The CDR3 sequence is 18 residues long. CDR3 bases: TGTGCCAGCAGCTTAGAGGCCAGGGGTTTTAGGGGCACAGATACGCAGTATTTT. Translation gives CASSLEARGFRGTDTQYF. Full variable domain (outside the CDR3, taken from reference TRBV11-2 and TRBJ2-3): EAGVAQSPRYKIIEKRQSVAFWCNPISGHATLYWYQQILGQGPKLLIQFQNNGVVDDSQLPKDRFSAERLKGVDSTLKIQPAKLEDSAVYLCASSLEARGFRGTDTQYFGPGTRLTVL.

This clone was seen more than once but under ten times. The chain employs TRBV10-2 and TRBJ1-2; D might be TRBD1 (6 bases). V was shortened by 6 bases and J by 6 bases, with 14 bases between the two germline ends. CDR1 WSHSY and CDR2 SAAADI come from the germline V gene. CDR3 length: 13 amino acids. This chain's CDR3 is CASSHGGRDGYTF. The CDR3 region has the DNA TGCGCCAGCAGCCACGGGGGGCGGGATGGCTACACCTTC.

J is TRBJ1-1 and V is TRBV18; D call uncertain. The V gene's germline CDR1 is KGHSH and CDR2 LQKENI. V gave up 3 bases and J gave up 5 bases, with 10 bases separating them. This CDR3 spans 13 amino acids. CDR3 sequence: CASSPGLSTEAFF. The CDR3 nucleotides are TGTGCCAGCTCACCCGGGTTGAGTACTGAAGCTTTCTTT.

The rearrangement uses TRBV12-5 and TRBJ2-1; weak D call: TRBD1 (6 bases). The ends were cut back, 5 bases at V and 1 base at J, with 12 bases in the middle. This CDR3 contains 15 residues. CDR1 is LGHNT, CDR2 FRNRAP, per germline. Here the CDR3 reads CASGPGTLSYNEQFF. CDR3 DNA sequence: TGTGCTAGTGGTCCCGGGACATTGTCCTACAATGAGCAGTTCTTC. The full variable domain, its missing parts supplied by reference TRBV12-5 and TRBJ2-1, is DARVTQTPRHKVTEMGQEVTMRCQPILGHNTVFWYRQTMMQGLELLAYFRNRAPLDDSGMPKDRFSAEMPDATLATLKIQPSEPRDSAVYFCASGPGTLSYNEQFFGPGTRLTVL.

The chain combines TRBV6-5 with TRBJ1-5, with D possibly being TRBD1 (6 bases). CDR1 is MNHEY and CDR2 is SVGAGI in the germline V gene. Trimming took off 4 bases at V and 4 bases at J, with 8 bases between the two ends. The CDR3 runs to 13 residues. CDR3 protein: CASSWTVNQPQHF. The CDR3 DNA is TGTGCCAGCAGTTGGACAGTGAATCAGCCCCAGCATTTT.

V gene TRBV5-4 combines with J gene TRBJ1-2; TRBD1 matches at 7 bases. The CDR3 runs to 15 residues. Germline lookup yields CDR1 SGHNT and CDR2 YYREEE (reference sequence). V lost 0 bases, J lost 4 bases, and 6 bases stayed unmatched. CDR3 coding DNA: TGTGCCAGCAGCTTGGGGGACAGTTCTATCTATGGCTACACCTTC. It yields the protein CASSLGDSSIYGYTF.

This clone turned up a few times. This chain joins TRBV21-1 and TRBJ1-1; the table's D call, TRBD1, was not checked against the DNA. TRBV21-1 is noted as a pseudogene. There are 17 residues in the CDR3. The CDR3 coding sequence is TGTGCCAGCCCCCCAAGGGGGACAGGGGGTGTGGGGACTGAAGCTTTCTTT. Residues: CASPPRGTGGVGTEAFF.

In the case of this clone: The identical CDR3 is also encoded by other nucleotide sequences in the sample. The chain carries TRBV5-1 and TRBJ1-2, with 11 bases matching TRBD1. With V trimmed by 5 bases and J by 4 bases, 4 bases remained unmatched. Per the germline V gene, CDR1 is SGHRS and CDR2 is YFSETQ. This CDR3 spans 14 amino acids. CDR3 nucleotides: TGCGCCAGCAGTTTTGGACAGGGGGCCTATGGCTACACCTTC. Translating it yields CASSFGQGAYGYTF.

The chain joins TRBV4-1 to TRBJ2-1, with 8 bases that match TRBD1. This CDR3 spans 17 amino acids. Germline CDR1 MGHRA, CDR2 YSYEKL. V shed 1 base and J 2 bases; nucleotides not matched to a gene: 7. CDR3 bases: TGCGCCAGCAGCCAAGCGCCAACAGGGGGTACCTACAATGAGCAGTTCTTC. Its translation is CASSQAPTGGTYNEQFF.

The chain uses TRBV28 and TRBJ1-5; 10 nucleotides align to TRBD1. The V gene end was trimmed by 11 bases and the J gene end by 5 bases; junction bases not matched to a gene: 12. The CDR3 extends over 15 amino acids. CDR1 is MDHEN, CDR2 SYDVKM, per germline. CDR3 in amino acids: CAHNRGTGDYQPQHF. The CDR3 coding sequence is TGTGCCCATAATCGTGGGACAGGGGACTATCAGCCCCAGCATTTT.

The chain employs TRBV14 and TRBJ1-5; D possibly corresponds to TRBD1 (5 bases). In germline, CDR1 is SGHDN, CDR2 FVKESK. This CDR3 region has 14 residues. Trimming removed 4 bases at V and 3 bases at J, with 10 bases between. CDR3 residues: CASSPGGVNQPQHF. As DNA, the CDR3 is TGTGCCAGCAGCCCGGGGGGGGTCAATCAGCCCCAGCATTTT.

This clone was detected ten times or more. The V gene is TRBV2, the J gene TRBJ1-5; TRBD1 matches at 8 bases. Germline V lookup: CDR1 SNHLY, CDR2 FYNNEI. The CDR3 runs to 15 residues. V lost 7 bases to trimming and J lost 3 bases; unmatched junction nucleotides: 8. In DNA form, the CDR3 reads TGTGCCAGCAAGGTAGGCAGGGGGCTCAATCAGCCCCAGCATTTT. Translation gives CASKVGRGLNQPQHF.

This clone was counted a single time. The chain recombines TRBV25-1 with TRBJ1-5; D is unresolved. Per the germline V gene, CDR1 is MGHDK and CDR2 is SYGVNS. V was clipped by 4 bases and J by 5 bases, with 6 bases between them. The CDR3 covers 12 residues. The CDR3 spells CASSGSDQPQHF. CDR3 coding DNA: TGTGCCAGCAGTGGATCAGATCAGCCCCAGCATTTT.

V is TRBV27 and J is TRBJ1-1, with TRBD1 matching 9 bases. Germline CDR1 is MNHEY and CDR2 is SMNVEV (reference sequence). V dropped 4 bases and J dropped 2; count of bases not matched to a gene: 17. CDR3 length: 19 residues. In nucleotides, the CDR3 is TGTGCCAGCAGTTCCGGGGGACAGGGAGCATTCGGCTTCAACACTGAAGCTTTCTTT. Its translation: CASSSGGQGAFGFNTEAFF.

The CDR3 here is CASSDSTGYYEQYF. The CDR3 nucleotides are TGTGCCAGCAGTGATTCGACAGGATACTACGAGCAGTACTTC. The chain employs TRBV6-1 and TRBJ2-7, with D perhaps TRBD1 (6 bases). Trimming took off 3 bases at V and 3 bases at J, with 12 bases between the two ends. Germline V CDR1 and CDR2: MNHNS, SASEGT. The CDR3 is 14 amino acids.

The chain combines TRBV2 with TRBJ2-2; 7 bases match TRBD2. CDR1 and CDR2 from the germline V gene are SNHLY and FYNNEI. J lost 4 bases, V lost 6 bases, and 5 bases had no gene match. The CDR3 runs 14 residues. CDR3 loop: CASSGLVGTGELFF. CDR3 sequence (DNA): TGTGCCAGCAGCGGACTAGTCGGCACCGGGGAGCTGTTTTTT.

This chain joins TRBV3-1 (or the pseudogene TRBV3-2) and TRBJ2-6, with 10 bases fitting TRBD1. Germline V gene sequence: CDR1 LGHDT, CDR2 YNNKEL (reference sequence). Trimming removed 7 bases from V and 0 bases from J; junction bases left unmatched: 3. This CDR3 is 16 amino acids long. The CDR3 spells CASTRTGGSGANVLTF. CDR3 coding DNA: TGTGCCAGCACCAGGACAGGGGGCTCTGGGGCCAACGTCCTGACTTTC.

This clone was found once. This chain uses TRBV10-3 with TRBJ1-4; D may be TRBD1 (5 bases). The V end lost 2 bases, the J end lost 6 bases, and 10 bases lay between the germline ends. The germline CDR1 and CDR2 sequences are ENHRY and SYGVKD. The CDR3 loop spans 14 amino acids. CDR3 in amino acids: CAISERGSYEKLFF. The CDR3 region has the DNA TGTGCCATCAGTGAGAGGGGCTCATATGAAAAACTGTTTTTT.

This clone was recorded a few times. The rearrangement joins TRBV14 to TRBJ2-7, with a tentative D call TRBD1 (5 bases). The CDR3 consists of 13 residues. V was shortened by 3 bases and J by 7 bases, with 13 bases between the two germline ends. Germline V lookup: CDR1 SGHDN, CDR2 FVKESK. The CDR3 loop reads CASSHNSGFEQYF. The CDR3, as DNA: TGTGCCAGCAGCCATAACTCAGGGTTTGAGCAGTACTTC.